This T cell receptor beta chain was identified in a study of blood T cell repertoires in COVID-19. The CDR3 is made up of 14 amino acids. The germline V gene has CDR1 MGHDK and CDR2 SYGVNS. Between the trimmed V and J ends, which lost 2 bases and 1 base, there was a span of 8 bases. Original data processing: Estimates of nucleated cell counts were drawn from the amplification of reference gene primers. The table came from immunoSEQ multiplex PCR; TCRdb's copy has only in-frame clones and leaves some out. V and J calls and clone size follow that table, whereas D and trimming were derived from the DNA. The table includes 250,000 or so clones, roughly 87% detected once. Everyone who took part was about 18 to 90 years old, and they came from 20 to 25 US areas. Researchers sorted participants into cohorts using their self-reported clinical history. Recovered participants had two consecutive negative NP/OP PCR tests, healthcare professional clearance, or symptom resolution.

Specimen: PBMCs or T cells enriched from blood (not recorded which). The genes are TRBV25-1 and TRBJ1-2; tentative D call: TRBD1 (6 bases). The source of this sequence is a young man who had recovered from COVID-19. The CDR3 DNA sequence: TGTGCCAGCAGTGAACAGGGGAGTAACTATGGCTACACCTTC. Translating gives CASSEQGSNYGYTF.